The 11 T cell receptor beta chains below all came from one sample that was sequenced in a study of blood T cell repertoires in COVID-19. The repertoire was sequenced with immunoSEQ multiplex PCR; TCRdb's copy has only in-frame clones and lacks some. Among about 90,000 clones listed, 70% to 90% were seen once. The sample taken for sequencing was peripheral blood. The receptors derive from an older man with active or convalescent COVID-19.

This chain joins TRBV28 and TRBJ1-2; perhaps TRBD1 as D (6 bases). This CDR3 is built from 14 residues. In germline, CDR1 is MDHEN, CDR2 SYDVKM. The V and J ends lost 2 bases and 7 bases respectively, with 14 bases between them. CDR3 DNA sequence: TGTGCCAGCAGTTTAAGTTACAGGGCGGCTGGCTACACCTTC. Its translation: CASSLSYRAAGYTF.

The genes are TRBV9 and TRBJ1-6; D is possibly TRBD1 (6 bases). With 0 bases removed from V and 10 bases from J, the gap between germline ends came to 11 bases. The CDR3 totals 14 residues. The germline CDR1 and CDR2 sequences are SGDLS and YYNGEE. As DNA, the CDR3 is TGTGCCAGCAGCGTAGCAGGGGAGAAGTCACCCCTCCACTTT. This sequence encodes CASSVAGEKSPLHF.

The V call is TRBV7-3, the J call TRBJ1-1, with no clear D. The CDR3 length is 13 residues. V was trimmed by 5 bases and J by 7 bases, leaving 14 bases between them. Germline assignment: CDR1 SGHTA and CDR2 FQGTGA. Here the CDR3 reads CASSPRVLVEAFF. Written as DNA, the CDR3 is TGTGCCAGCAGCCCGAGGGTGCTGGTTGAAGCTTTCTTT.

The CDR3 loop is CASQDRERNSPLHF. The CDR3 bases are TGTGCCAGCCAAGACAGGGAGCGCAATTCACCCCTCCACTTT. The chain uses TRBV6-5 and TRBJ1-6; 7 bases map to TRBD1. CDR3 length: 14 residues. Germline V gives CDR1 MNHEY, CDR2 SVGAGI. Unmatched junction bases numbered 8, after V lost 8 bases and J lost 7 bases.

The chain has TRBV7-3 and TRBJ2-6; D is possibly TRBD2 (5 bases). The CDR3 runs to 18 residues. Looked up from germline, CDR1 is SGHTA and CDR2 is FQGTGA. Trimming left V 4 bases short and J 0 bases short, with 16 bases between. The CDR3 loop is CASSSGLGTFSGANVLTF. The CDR3 DNA sequence: TGTGCCAGCAGCTCAGGACTGGGTACCTTCTCTGGGGCCAACGTCCTGACTTTC.

The rearrangement links TRBV24-1 to TRBJ1-5; 8 bases are shared with TRBD1. This CDR3 spans 15 amino acids. The germline V gene has CDR1 KGHDR and CDR2 SFDVKD. V was clipped by 4 bases and J by 5 bases; unmatched bases: 6. The CDR3 loop reads CATSDGQGSDQPQHF. CDR3 sequence (DNA): TGTGCCACCAGTGACGGACAGGGATCGGATCAGCCCCAGCATTTT.

The chain links TRBV19 to TRBJ1-2, with D maybe TRBD1 (6 bases). The ends were cut back, 4 bases at V and 6 bases at J, with 21 bases in the middle. The CDR3 is 16 amino acids. Looked up from germline, CDR1 is LNHDA and CDR2 is SQIVND (reference sequence). This CDR3 reads CASSNSGGGPLHGYTF. In DNA form, the CDR3 reads TGTGCCAGTAGTAACTCCGGCGGGGGGCCTCTACATGGCTACACCTTC.

The chain links TRBV27 to TRBJ2-7; 9 nucleotides align to TRBD2. This CDR3 is 15 amino acids long. Losses at the gene ends were 6 bases for V and 2 bases for J; bases not matched to a gene: 8. Germline V gene data show CDR1 as MNHEY and CDR2 as SMNVEV (reference sequence). This chain's CDR3 is CASSPTRGRAYEQYF. As DNA, the CDR3 is TGTGCCAGCAGCCCGACCCGCGGGAGGGCCTACGAGCAGTACTTC.

This chain joins TRBV7-9 and TRBJ2-1; 9 nucleotides match TRBD2. Germline assignment: CDR1 SEHNR and CDR2 FQNEAQ (reference sequence). Trimming removed 5 bases from V and 9 bases from J; junction bases left unmatched: 11. This CDR3 is 15 amino acids long. The CDR3 sequence: CASSPSGAQRGEQFF. For the CDR3, the DNA is TGTGCCAGCAGCCCTAGCGGGGCCCAACGGGGTGAGCAGTTCTTC.

This chain connects TRBV10-3 to TRBJ2-7; D ambiguous. Looked up from germline, CDR1 is ENHRY and CDR2 is SYGVKD. This CDR3 has 15 residues. V lost 8 bases to trimming and J lost 0 bases, with 17 bases between them. Here the CDR3 reads CAIDAGGTSSYEQYF. The CDR3 bases are TGTGCCATCGACGCCGGCGGAACCAGCTCCTACGAGCAGTACTTC.

A few counts support this clone. The chain uses TRBV5-1 and TRBJ1-1; 7 nucleotides match TRBD1. Germline V gene lookup returns CDR1 SGHRS and CDR2 YFSETQ. V lost 3 bases, J lost 1 base, and 6 bases stayed unmatched. The CDR3 length is 15 residues. CDR3 in amino acids: CASSSPYRGNTEAFF. CDR3 nucleotides: TGCGCCAGCAGCTCACCATACAGGGGGAACACTGAAGCTTTCTTT.